One and the same sample provided the 6 T cell receptor beta chains below, sequenced in a study of cytomegalovirus exposure and HLA in healthy donors listed by TCRdb under 2017. The protocol used for the library was the immunoSEQ multiplex PCR assay. For the multiplex PCR, a mixture combining 60 forward primers for TCR Vbeta segments and 13 reverse primers for TCR Jbeta segments was used. Here the immuneACCESS table is served through TCRdb, limited to in-frame sequences with V and J called. Missing clones are a known gap in these copies; in checked studies unresolved V genes cover under half, and the rest lacks a known reason. The record for this sample contains 65,000 to 95,000 clones. 7.5% of the sample lies in the top ten. Source material: PBMCs. These receptors were obtained from a female donor in good health and CMV-seropositive.

V and J are TRBV19 and TRBJ1-5; 7 nucleotides align to TRBD1. The CDR3 has 15 amino acids. Germline V gene sequence: CDR1 LNHDA, CDR2 SQIVND (reference sequence). V shed 4 bases and J 1 base; nucleotides not matched to a gene: 4. CDR3 loop: CASSRGGSSNQPQHF. DNA of the CDR3: TGTGCCAGTAGTAGAGGGGGCAGCAGCAATCAGCCCCAGCATTTT.

The V gene is TRBV7-2, the J gene TRBJ2-2; tentative D call: TRBD1 (6 bases). Trimming removed 4 bases at V and 4 bases at J, with 10 bases between. The CDR3 spans 14 residues. Germline CDR1 is SGHTA and CDR2 is FQGNSA. DNA of the CDR3: TGTGCCAGCAGCTCAGGGGATTTCACCGGGGAGCTGTTTTTT. Its protein is CASSSGDFTGELFF.

CDR3 protein: CASSSSGTGVGYGYTF. The CDR3 DNA reads TGTGCCAGCAGCAGTTCCGGGACAGGGGTAGGATATGGCTACACCTTC. This chain links TRBV27 with TRBJ1-2, with 10 bases that match TRBD1. The V gene's germline CDR1 is MNHEY and CDR2 SMNVEV (reference sequence). The CDR3 runs 16 residues. J lost 5 bases, V lost 6 bases, and 12 bases had no gene match.

The rearrangement uses TRBV11-2 and TRBJ2-1, with TRBD2 matching over 7 bases. This CDR3 spans 16 amino acids. Germline loops: CDR1 SGHAT, CDR2 FQNNGV. Unmatched junction bases numbered 11, after V lost 4 bases and J lost 5 bases. CDR3 protein: CASSSGLVMPNNEQFF. The CDR3 coding sequence is TGTGCCAGCAGCTCCGGACTAGTAATGCCCAACAATGAGCAGTTCTTC.

In the case of this clone: Sequence at one end of the junction differs from germline and may be a read error. The chain carries TRBV11-3 and TRBJ1-1; TRBD1 agrees at 8 bases. The V gene's germline CDR1 is SGHNT and CDR2 YENEEA. The CDR3 has 17 residues. The CDR3 DNA is TGTGCCAGCAGCCTAGGGGGGACAGGAGATATGAACACTGAAGCTTCCTTT. Its protein product is CASSLGGTGDMNTEASF. The full variable domain, rest sourced from reference TRBV11-3 and TRBJ1-1, is EAGVVQSPRYKIIEKKQPVAFWCNPISGHNTLYWYLQNLGQGPELLIRYENEEAVDDSQLPKDRFSAERLKGVDSTLKIQPAELGDSAVYLCASSLGGTGDMNTEASFGQGTRLTVV.

The rearrangement uses TRBV19 and TRBJ2-5, with 9 bases identical to TRBD1. Germline CDR1 reads LNHDA; CDR2 reads SQIVND (reference sequence). CDR3 length: 13 amino acids. V lost 10 bases, J lost 5 bases, and 8 bases stayed unmatched. For the CDR3, the DNA is TGTGCCACTTCGGACAGGGGAGTGGAGACCCAGTACTTC. Its protein product is CATSDRGVETQYF.